Below are 23 T cell receptor beta chains sequenced from a single sample in a study of molecular identifiers for immune sequencing clone quantification. Using its own MiXCR run on the PCR reads, TCRdb lists one record per CDR3 protein. The sample shows about 640,000 distinct CDR3 sequences, roughly 21% of them seen only once. What was sequenced was naive CD8+ T cells from blood, with Jurkat cell RNA spiked in. Subset here: FACS-sorted CD8+CD4-CCR7+CD45RA+ naive T cells. Source of these receptors: a human donor in good health. Some libraries in this study had Jurkat cell RNA spiked in.

Ten or more counts support this clonotype. This chain connects TRBV19 to TRBJ2-1; TRBD2 aligns across 7 bases. Germline V gene lookup returns CDR1 LNHDA and CDR2 SQIVND (reference sequence). V was pared by 9 bases and J by 1 base, with 12 bases of the junction left unmatched. The CDR3 is 16 amino acids. The CDR3 DNA sequence: TGTGCCAGCGCTGAAGGCGGGAGAGGATCCTACAATGAGCAGTTCTTC. It specifies CASAEGGRGSYNEQFF.

This clonotype was counted ten times or more. The chain couples TRBV20-1 to TRBJ1-6, with D possibly TRBD1 on 5 matching bases. From germline, CDR1 is DFQATT and CDR2 SNEGSKA (reference sequence). The V end lost 7 bases, the J end lost 0 bases, and 13 bases lay between the germline ends. CDR3 length: 15 residues. The CDR3 DNA reads TGCAGTGTTAGGGACGGATTCTCCTATAATTCACCCCTCCACTTT. Translating gives CSVRDGFSYNSPLHF.

The chain employs TRBV11-3 and TRBJ2-7; 8 positions match TRBD1. CDR1 is SGHNT and CDR2 is YENEEA in the germline V gene. With 5 bases clipped from V and 1 base from J, the junction kept 7 bases outside the gene matches. The CDR3 spans 15 residues. CDR3 sequence: CASSAGTGYSYEQYF. DNA for the CDR3: TGTGCCAGCAGCGCCGGGACAGGTTATTCCTACGAGCAGTACTTC.

This clonotype was detected only a few times. The V gene is TRBV5-1, the J gene TRBJ2-7; 9 bases align to TRBD2. Germline V lookup: CDR1 SGHRS, CDR2 YFSETQ. The CDR3 consists of 15 residues. The J segment lost 2 bases and the V segment lost 0 bases, leaving 3 bases of the junction unmatched. DNA of the CDR3: TGCGCCAGCAGCTTGGACTTAGCGGGAGCCTACGAGCAGTACTTC. Protein sequence: CASSLDLAGAYEQYF.

Ten or more counts support this clonotype. The chain joins TRBV4-3 to TRBJ1-1; possibly TRBD1 for D (6 bases). This CDR3 comprises 17 residues. V was pared by 1 base and J by 4 bases, with 19 bases between. CDR1 and CDR2 from the germline V gene are LGHNA and YSLEER. The CDR3 here is CASSQGLFQGSGTEAFF. CDR3 sequence (DNA): TGCGCCAGCAGCCAAGGTTTATTTCAGGGGAGCGGCACTGAAGCTTTCTTT.

The chain couples TRBV10-3 to TRBJ2-1; TRBD2 matches 14 bases. Germline values: CDR1 ENHRY, CDR2 SYGVKD. Trimming took 1 base from V and 8 from J; bases not matched to a gene: 4. The CDR3 consists of 16 residues. CDR3 in amino acids: CAISELTSGRADEQFF. The CDR3 region has the DNA TGTGCCATCAGTGAGTTGACTAGCGGGAGGGCTGATGAGCAGTTCTTC.

This chain connects TRBV27 to TRBJ1-2; TRBD1 matches 11 bases. The CDR3 totals 16 residues. V dropped 4 bases and J dropped 3; count of bases not matched to a gene: 7. Germline V lookup: CDR1 MNHEY, CDR2 SMNVEV (reference sequence). CDR3 sequence (DNA): TGTGCCAGCAGTTCGGACGGGACAGGGGGTTACTATGGCTACACCTTC. Translating it yields CASSSDGTGGYYGYTF.

Ten or more counts support this clonotype. The chain uses TRBV24-1 and TRBJ2-1, with D perhaps being TRBD1 or TRBD2 (6 bases each). The V gene lost 4 bases and the J gene lost 5 bases, with 11 bases spanning the gap. The CDR3 has 14 residues. Germline CDR1 is KGHDR and CDR2 is SFDVKD. CDR3 nucleotide sequence: TGTGCCACCAGTGACGGGGGCCCCCACAATGAGCAGTTCTTC. Translating it yields CATSDGGPHNEQFF.

To note about this clonotype: A much larger clone lies a single base off, so this may be a read error. The chain combines TRBV7-3 with TRBJ1-1; D gene unclear. Germline CDR1 and CDR2: SGHTA and FQGTGA. CDR3 length: 13 amino acids. V was cut by 4 bases and J by 5 bases, with 11 bases left in between. Here the CDR3 reads CASSSNKGTEAFF. CDR3 nucleotides: TGTGCCAGCAGCTCCAATAAGGGAACTGAAGCTTTCTTT.

This clonotype was found a few times. The CDR3 loop reads CASSEYQGMNGYTF. CDR3 DNA: TGTGCCAGCAGTGAATATCAGGGTATGAATGGCTACACCTTC. V usage is TRBV25-1 and J usage is TRBJ1-2; a weak D match, TRBD1 (5 bases). The CDR3 sequence is 14 residues long. Trimming took 0 bases from V and 6 from J, leaving 11 bases between them. The germline gives CDR1 MGHDK, CDR2 SYGVNS.

This clonotype has ten or more counts. The rearrangement links TRBV5-1 to TRBJ2-7; D perhaps matches TRBD1 (6 bases). The germline gives CDR1 SGHRS, CDR2 YFSETQ. Trimming took off 2 bases at V and 0 bases at J, with 9 bases between the two ends. CDR3 length: 14 amino acids. The CDR3 nucleotides are TGCGCCAGCAGCTTCTGGGACACCTCCTACGAGCAGTACTTC. Its translation: CASSFWDTSYEQYF.

At least ten counts were recorded for this clonotype. This chain links TRBV4-2 with TRBJ2-4; the match to TRBD2 covers 7 bases. The CDR3 has 16 residues. The V gene's germline CDR1 is LGHNA and CDR2 YNFKEQ. V shed 0 bases and J 7 bases; nucleotides not matched to a gene: 9. The CDR3 region has the DNA TGTGCCAGCAGCCAAGATAGGTGGCTAGCGGACAACATTCAGTACTTC. This codes for CASSQDRWLADNIQYF.

This clonotype was recorded at least ten times. CDR3 region: CASSQGRGGYGYTF. The CDR3 region has the DNA TGCGCCAGCAGCCAAGGGAGGGGGGGCTATGGCTACACCTTC. This chain joins TRBV4-3 and TRBJ1-2; D perhaps matches TRBD1 (6 bases). The V gene's germline CDR1 is LGHNA and CDR2 YSLEER. The CDR3 covers 14 residues. Trimming cost V 1 base and J 4 bases, with 10 bases left between them.

Many counts were recorded for this clonotype. This chain links TRBV7-9 with TRBJ2-1; 16 bases are a match to TRBD2. The CDR3 runs to 21 residues. Germline values: CDR1 SEHNR, CDR2 FQNEAQ (reference sequence). V dropped 2 bases and J dropped 2; count of bases not matched to a gene: 12. CDR3 protein: CASSLPQPGLAGGPPYNEQFF. CDR3 coding DNA: TGTGCCAGCAGCTTACCCCAGCCGGGACTAGCGGGAGGGCCCCCCTACAATGAGCAGTTCTTC.

Worth noting for this clonotype: Because the CDR3 is missing its conserved closing phenylalanine or tryptophan, this is likely a read error. The chain couples TRBV9 to TRBJ2-5; 10 bases map to TRBD1. CDR1 is SGDLS, CDR2 YYNGEE, per germline. Trimming took 3 bases from V and 2 from J; bases not matched to a gene: 4. The CDR3 is 15 amino acids. In DNA form, the CDR3 reads TGTGCCAGCAGCGAGGGACAGGGGTGGCAAGAGACCCAGTACTCC. It codes for CASSEGQGWQETQYS.

This clonotype was recorded many times. The chain employs TRBV11-1 and TRBJ2-2, with 8 positions matching TRBD1. Germline V CDR1 and CDR2: SGHAT, FQDESV (reference sequence). CDR3 size: 17 residues. The V segment lost 0 bases and the J segment 6 bases; nucleotides outside the gene matches: 9. In DNA form, the CDR3 reads TGTGCCAGCAGCTTAGCGCTCGCGGACAGGGTCTCCGGGGAGCTGTTTTTT. Protein: CASSLALADRVSGELFF.

J is TRBJ2-7 and V is TRBV6-5; 8 positions match TRBD2. Per germline, CDR1 MNHEY and CDR2 SVGAGI. The CDR3 sequence is 16 residues long. Trimming cost V 5 bases and J 2 bases; bases outside gene matches: 11. The CDR3 sequence: CASSQWGPSGPYEQYF. DNA for the CDR3: TGTGCCAGCAGTCAATGGGGACCTAGCGGGCCCTACGAGCAGTACTTC.

With regard to this clonotype: The junction does not match germline at one end; this may be a read error. The chain couples TRBV6-5 to TRBJ2-7, with D tentatively TRBD2 (6 bases). This CDR3 has 13 residues. Germline-derived CDR1 and CDR2 are MNHEY and SVGAGI. The chain's CDR3 is CASTEGDSYEQCF. The CDR3, as DNA: TGTGCCAGCACGGAAGGGGACTCCTACGAGCAGTGCTTC.

This clonotype was recorded at least ten times. J is TRBJ2-5 and V is TRBV6-5; D unclear. This CDR3 has 17 amino acids. Germline V gene data show CDR1 as MNHEY and CDR2 as SVGAGI. Trimming shortened V by 4 bases and J by 0 bases, and 18 bases separated the two germline ends. CDR3 region: CASSFGRRLVYQETQYF. CDR3 coding DNA: TGTGCCAGCAGTTTCGGACGCCGCTTAGTGTACCAAGAGACCCAGTACTTC.

This clonotype was found many times. This rearrangement joins TRBV19 to TRBJ1-1; no reliable D call. Germline V gene data show CDR1 as LNHDA and CDR2 as SQIVND (reference sequence). V lost 5 bases and J 8 bases, leaving 18 bases between the germline ends. The CDR3 spans 14 residues. CDR3 region: CASSASHVGTEAFF. CDR3 DNA: TGTGCCAGTAGTGCCAGTCACGTTGGCACCGAAGCTTTCTTT.

V gene TRBV6-2 or TRBV6-3 combines with J gene TRBJ2-7, with 8 bases lining up with TRBD2. Germline V gives CDR1 MNHEY, CDR2 SVGEGT. CDR3 length: 15 residues. V shed 2 bases, J shed 4 bases, and the junction held 7 bases outside the gene matches. This CDR3 reads CASSYGAGDTYEQYF. The CDR3 DNA follows: TGTGCCAGCAGTTACGGAGCGGGAGACACTTACGAGCAGTACTTC.

This clonotype was detected only a few times. The chain combines TRBV30 with TRBJ1-1, with D possibly matching TRBD1 (6 bases). The CDR3 is 16 amino acids. Deletions cut 0 bases from V and 3 bases from J, with 17 bases between. The germline V gene encodes CDR1 GTSNPN and CDR2 SVGIG (reference sequence). The CDR3 spells CAWSVQGRAVYTEAFF. As DNA, the CDR3 is TGTGCCTGGAGTGTACAGGGCAGGGCAGTGTACACTGAAGCTTTCTTT.

The sample holds many counts of this clonotype. V is TRBV4-3 and J is TRBJ2-2; possibly TRBD2 for D (6 bases). The V and J ends lost 4 bases and 2 bases respectively, with 8 bases between them. This CDR3 contains 14 residues. Germline-derived CDR1 and CDR2 are LGHNA and YSLEER. The CDR3 loop is CASSPGVNTGELFF. DNA of the CDR3: TGCGCCAGCAGCCCGGGAGTAAACACCGGGGAGCTGTTTTTT.